The source of this TCR beta chain is a study of T cells in Graves' hyperthyroidism and ophthalmopathy. The overall study: Sampling of peripheral blood happened at initial diagnosis, prior to any treatment.

Germline V CDR1 and CDR2: SNHLY, FYNNEI. The CDR3 totals 13 residues. The V end was cut by 6 bases, the J end by 6 bases, with 14 bases between. The investigators amplified TCR beta CDR3 regions from RNA transcripts. HTBI primers drove first-round RT-PCR of the TCR CDR3. MiXCR, run by TCRdb on the multiplex PCR reads, gives a single entry per CDR3 protein. The sample yields hundreds of thousands of distinct CDR3 sequences, roughly 20% seen once. Ten or more counts support this clonotype. The sequenced sample was blood. J is TRBJ1-1 and V is TRBV2; D may be TRBD1 (5 bases). This clonotype was sampled from a woman aged 45-65 years with Graves' hyperthyroidism that later progressed to Graves' ophthalmopathy. CDR3 bases: TGTGCCAGCAGATCCCAGGGTCCCGCTGAAGCTTTCTTT. It codes for CASRSQGPAEAFF. Full variable domain (remainder filled in from reference TRBV2 and TRBJ1-1): EPEVTQTPSHQVTQMGQEVILRCVPISNHLYFYWYRQILGQKVEFLVSFYNNEISEKSEIFDDQFSVERPDGSNFTLKIRSTKLEDSAMYFCASRSQGPAEAFFGQGTRLTVV.